The clone carrying this T cell receptor (beta chain) was seen only a few times. What it binds is not known. The data are from a study of response to subunit inactivated influenza vaccine. Study observations and caveats: Authors suggested that a seasonal influenza vaccination recruits few new T cells each time.

The V and J ends lost 4 bases and 0 bases respectively, with 19 bases between them. This CDR3 region has 17 residues. The germline V gene has CDR1 SGDLS and CDR2 YYNGEE. One entry per CDR3 protein, called by TCRdb with MiXCR from the RT-PCR reads. This sample yields around 190,000 distinct CDR3 sequences, of which 7.5% to 10% are seen a single time; roughly a tenth belongs to the top ten. The chain combines TRBV9 with TRBJ1-1; perhaps TRBD1 as D (6 bases). This specimen consisted of non-naive T cells sorted from PBMCs, obtained on the day of vaccination. The TCR comes from a man in his fifties who received an inactivated influenza vaccine. CDR3 nucleotide sequence: TGTGCCAGCAGCCCCGGACAGCCGAAGGCCTTGAACACTGAAGCTTTCTTT. It specifies CASSPGQPKALNTEAFF.